This is a list of T cell receptor beta chains from one sample in a study of radiotherapy plus CTLA-4 blockade in lung cancer. The table came from immunoSEQ multiplex PCR; TCRdb's copy has only in-frame clones and leaves some out. Of 45,000 to 60,000 clones listed, about three quarters are singletons. This sample comprised peripheral blood, obtained from a patient treated with radiotherapy plus ipilimumab. The receptors stem from a human donor with non-small cell lung cancer whose response to radiotherapy plus ipilimumab could not be evaluated. CDR3s include the opening cysteine and the closing phenylalanine or tryptophan.

V	J	CDR3
TRBV6-1	TRBJ2-7	CASIDTGSYEQYF
TRBV19	TRBJ2-3	CASSIDGSGVRDTQYF
TRBV18	TRBJ1-2	CASSSGYRDPGYTF
TRBV5-4	TRBJ2-7	CASSLGQRFYEQYF
TRBV19	TRBJ1-4	CASSISLTGFNEKLFF
TRBV6-5	TRBJ2-7	CASSYYGYEQYF
TRBV7-2	TRBJ2-4	CASNGGGRAKNIQYF
TRBV5-4	TRBJ2-5	CASSMVGGGAKETQYF
TRBV5-1	TRBJ2-7	CASSPGVHYEQYF
TRBV4-3	TRBJ2-7	CASSIQQGTSYEQYF
TRBV18	TRBJ2-5	CASLTGSQETQYF
TRBV14	TRBJ1-1	CASSHGTGSAEAFF
TRBV30	TRBJ1-4	CAWSRAGGANEKLFF
TRBV6-1	TRBJ1-1	CASTRKGLGDTEAFF
TRBV29-1	TRBJ1-2	CSVRQGAAYGYTF
TRBV5-1	TRBJ2-7	CASSGTSGSLNEQYF
TRBV9	TRBJ2-1	CASSVGGTSGYNEQFF
TRBV7-3	TRBJ2-1	CASSPKGGTGAPSEQFF
TRBV7-2	TRBJ1-5	CASSRQTGGQPQHF
TRBV5-1	TRBJ2-5	CASSLGQFQETQYF
TRBV30	TRBJ2-3	CAWSNTDTQYF
TRBV7-6	TRBJ2-7	CASSSHRDRGVYEQYF
TRBV6-1	TRBJ2-2	CASISGANAGELFF
TRBV7-9	TRBJ2-1	CASSLPRRLAGGKNEQFF
TRBV5-1	TRBJ1-1	CASSLVGTDGFGAFF
TRBV18	TRBJ2-5	CASSPPTGVGETQYF
TRBV6-5	TRBJ1-2	CASSPRAGHRYGYTF
TRBV6-5	TRBJ2-7	CASSRGTGREQYF
TRBV7-9	TRBJ2-1	CASSLALAGSYNEQFF
TRBV11-2	TRBJ2-3	CASSTGGGADTQYF
TRBV9	TRBJ2-1	CASSARQGTDNEQFF
TRBV9	TRBJ1-3	CASSVGDRTSSGNTIYF
TRBV5-8	TRBJ1-5	CATQGAVSNQPQHF
TRBV5-4	TRBJ2-7	CASSSRQGAAYEQYF
TRBV7-6	TRBJ2-2	CASTRRGTGGDLNTGELFF
TRBV4-2	TRBJ2-1	CASSQDNVNEQFF
TRBV4-2	-	CASSQGQGSPSEQYF
TRBV28	TRBJ1-1	CASSPGLALNTEAFF
TRBV9	TRBJ2-7	CASSPLRETVYEQYF
TRBV4-3	TRBJ2-1	CASSQDLNGGSAPRTFF
TRBV7-2	TRBJ2-1	CASSFRLGSIGDEQFF
TRBV6-6	TRBJ1-5	CASSPQTGANQPQHF
TRBV9	TRBJ2-7	CASSVGREGPSEQYF
TRBV7-9	TRBJ1-5	CASSRDSSNQPQHF
TRBV28	TRBJ1-3	CASSPGGMGNTIYF
TRBV29-1	TRBJ1-1	CSVEDSRRPFF
TRBV6-6	TRBJ1-5	CASQGGGRAQPQHF
TRBV28	TRBJ2-6	CASTPPLRQGTANVLTF